What follows are 3 T cell receptor beta chains derived from one specimen sequenced in a study of T-cell memory formation after mild COVID-19. One entry per CDR3 protein results from TCRdb running MiXCR on the 5' RACE reads. The table has about 350,000 distinct CDR3 sequences, about 13% seen once. The sequencing sample was made of PBMCs or a T cell subset sorted from them (not recorded which). The receptor set was obtained from a man younger than 35 who had mild COVID-19 (a few samples of this study predate the infection). Cell type and time point are not known.

This clonotype appeared a few times. The chain employs TRBV7-9 and TRBJ1-5, with D unresolved. V shed 5 bases and J shed 1 base, with 9 bases lying between them. Germline loops: CDR1 SEHNR, CDR2 FQNEAQ (reference sequence). The CDR3 is 14 residues long. The CDR3 spells CASSTRGSNQPQHF. CDR3 nucleotide sequence: TGTGCCAGCAGCACAAGAGGGAGCAATCAGCCCCAGCATTTT.

This clonotype was seen at least ten times. This chain connects TRBV5-1 to TRBJ2-3; a weak D match, TRBD1 (6 bases). In germline, CDR1 is SGHRS, CDR2 YFSETQ. The CDR3 is made up of 15 amino acids. V was pared by 4 bases and J by 4 bases, with 16 bases between. The CDR3 sequence is CASSPQGTGADTQYF. The CDR3 DNA follows: TGCGCCAGCAGCCCACAGGGTACCGGTGCAGATACGCAGTATTTT.

This chain connects TRBV6-6 to TRBJ2-7; D gene unclear. The CDR3 has 11 amino acids. Between the trimmed V and J ends, which lost 2 bases and 6 bases, there was a span of 5 bases. Germline assignment: CDR1 MNHNY and CDR2 SVGAGI (reference sequence). CDR3 loop: CASSYSSEQYF. The CDR3 region has the DNA TGTGCCAGCAGTTACAGTAGCGAGCAGTACTTC.